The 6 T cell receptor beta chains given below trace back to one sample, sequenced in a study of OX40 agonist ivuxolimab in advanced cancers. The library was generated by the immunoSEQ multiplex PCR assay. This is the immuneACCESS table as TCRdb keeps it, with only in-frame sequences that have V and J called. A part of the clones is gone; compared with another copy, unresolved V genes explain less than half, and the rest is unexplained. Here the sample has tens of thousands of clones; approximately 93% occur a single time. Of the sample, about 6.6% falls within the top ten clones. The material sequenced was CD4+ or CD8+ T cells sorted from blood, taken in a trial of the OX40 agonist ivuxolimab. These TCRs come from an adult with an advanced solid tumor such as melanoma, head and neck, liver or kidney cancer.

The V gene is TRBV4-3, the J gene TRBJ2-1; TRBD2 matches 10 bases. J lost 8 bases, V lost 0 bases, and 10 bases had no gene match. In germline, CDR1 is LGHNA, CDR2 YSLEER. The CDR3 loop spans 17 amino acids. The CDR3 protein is CASSQDQSLAGDYEQFF. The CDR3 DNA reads TGCGCCAGCAGCCAAGATCAATCGCTAGCGGGGGACTATGAGCAGTTCTTC.

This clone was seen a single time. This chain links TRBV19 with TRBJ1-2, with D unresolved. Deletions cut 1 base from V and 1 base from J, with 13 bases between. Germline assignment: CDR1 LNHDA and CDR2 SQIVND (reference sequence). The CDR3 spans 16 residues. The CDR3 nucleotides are TGTGCCAGTAGTATAGGTGGAGATTCCTTTAACTATGGCTACACCTTC. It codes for CASSIGGDSFNYGYTF.

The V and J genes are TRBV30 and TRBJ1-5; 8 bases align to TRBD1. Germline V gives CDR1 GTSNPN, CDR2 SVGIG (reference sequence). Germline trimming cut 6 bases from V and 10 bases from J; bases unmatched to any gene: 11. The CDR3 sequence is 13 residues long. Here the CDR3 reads CACHTGGREPQHF. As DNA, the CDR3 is TGTGCCTGTCACACAGGGGGAAGGGAACCCCAGCATTTT.

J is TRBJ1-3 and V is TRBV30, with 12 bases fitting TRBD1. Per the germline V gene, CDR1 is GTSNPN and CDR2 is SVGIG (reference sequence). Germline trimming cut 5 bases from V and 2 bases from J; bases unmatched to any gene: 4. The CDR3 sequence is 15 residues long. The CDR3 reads CAWAGDRGPGNTIYF. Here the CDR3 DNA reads TGTGCCTGGGCGGGGGACAGGGGGCCTGGAAACACCATATATTTT.

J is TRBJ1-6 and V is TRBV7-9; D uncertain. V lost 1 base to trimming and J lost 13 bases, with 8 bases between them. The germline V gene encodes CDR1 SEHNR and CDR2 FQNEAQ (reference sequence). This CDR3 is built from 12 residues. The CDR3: CASSLEGSPLHF. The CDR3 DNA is TGTGCCAGCAGCTTAGAGGGCTCTCCCCTCCACTTT.

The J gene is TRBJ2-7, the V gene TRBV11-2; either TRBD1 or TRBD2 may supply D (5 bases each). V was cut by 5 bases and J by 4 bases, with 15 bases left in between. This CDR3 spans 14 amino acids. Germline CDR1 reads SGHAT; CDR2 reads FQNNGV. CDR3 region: CASSLGSGLYEQYF. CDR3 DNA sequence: TGTGCCAGCAGCCTCGGCTCGGGGCTGTACGAGCAGTACTTC.